One sample yielded the 25 T cell receptor beta chains listed below, sequenced in a study of T cell repertoires in cytomegalovirus infection. MiXCR was run by TCRdb on the reads, yielding one entry per CDR3 protein. Here the sample spans 500,000 or so distinct CDR3 sequences, approximately 15% being singletons. The sample taken for sequencing was CD8+ T cells from PBMCs. The origin of the receptors is a human donor in good health (CMV status not recorded). Some clones in this sample may be carry-over from other donors' samples.

This clonotype occurred many times. This CDR3 reads CASSSFRVGEQFF. Here the CDR3 DNA reads TGTGCCAGCAGTTCATTCAGGGTTGGTGAGCAGTTCTTC. The V and J genes are TRBV12-3 or TRBV12-4 and TRBJ2-1, with a tentative D call TRBD1 (5 bases). The CDR3 sequence is 13 residues long. V lost 4 bases, J lost 9 bases, and 13 bases lay in between.

This clonotype occurred a few times. This chain joins TRBV4-1 and TRBJ2-7; TRBD2 agrees at 14 bases. This CDR3 has 16 residues. The V and J ends lost 0 bases and 5 bases, in that order; junction bases with no gene match: 3. Germline CDR1 is MGHRA and CDR2 is YSYEKL. CDR3 nucleotides: TGCGCCAGCAGCCAAGAGGGACTAGCGGGAGCCGACGAGCAGTACTTC. This translates into CASSQEGLAGADEQYF.

The sample holds a few counts of this clonotype. The CDR3 loop is CASSPRHREGTYSNQPQHF. For the CDR3, the DNA is TGCGCCAGCAGCCCGCGGCATAGGGAGGGAACCTATAGCAATCAGCCCCAGCATTTT. The chain carries TRBV4-1 and TRBJ1-5; D gene ambiguous. With 4 bases removed from V and 0 bases from J, the gap between germline ends came to 22 bases. CDR1 and CDR2 from the germline V gene are MGHRA and YSYEKL. This CDR3 has 19 residues.

This clonotype was seen many times. CDR3 in DNA: TGTGCCATCAACGAAGACAGGGCTTCCTACGAGCAGTACTTC. Its protein product is CAINEDRASYEQYF. This chain connects TRBV10-3 to TRBJ2-7, with 7 bases aligning to TRBD1. The germline CDR1 and CDR2 sequences are ENHRY and SYGVKD. With V trimmed by 7 bases and J by 1 base, 7 bases remained unmatched. CDR3 length equals 14 residues.

On this clonotype: An end of the junction differs from the germline gene, which may be a read error. The rearrangement uses TRBV6-6 and TRBJ1-5, with D possibly being TRBD1 (5 bases). This CDR3 region has 14 residues. CDR1 and CDR2 from the germline V gene are MNHNY and SVGAGI (reference sequence). The CDR3 bases are TGTGCCAGCAGTTCCATTGACAGCATTCAGCCCCAGCATTTT. It translates to CASSSIDSIQPQHF.

V is TRBV9 and J is TRBJ1-3; the D is unclear. The CDR3 contains 14 residues. Trimming cost V 0 bases and J 1 base, with 5 bases left between them. CDR1 and CDR2 (germline): SGDLS, YYNGEE. CDR3 in amino acids: CASSVDGSGNTIYF. CDR3 nucleotides: TGTGCCAGCAGCGTAGACGGGTCTGGAAACACCATATATTTT.

This chain joins TRBV14 and TRBJ2-3; TRBD2 agrees at 13 bases. The germline V gene encodes CDR1 SGHDN and CDR2 FVKESK. The J segment lost 3 bases and the V segment lost 4 bases, leaving 7 bases of the junction unmatched. There are 17 residues in the CDR3. CDR3 DNA: TGTGCCAGCAGCCTCGGGACTAGCGGGACTGGAACAGATACGCAGTATTTT. Protein: CASSLGTSGTGTDTQYF.

The chain employs TRBV5-4 and TRBJ2-1; TRBD2 matches at 7 bases. Trimming removed 2 bases from V and 4 bases from J; junction bases left unmatched: 3. The CDR3 extends over 14 amino acids. Germline V gives CDR1 SGHNT, CDR2 YYREEE (reference sequence). DNA for the CDR3: TGTGCCAGCAGCTTTTGGGGAGGGTACAATGAGCAGTTCTTC. As protein: CASSFWGGYNEQFF.

This clonotype was recorded a few times. The genes are TRBV28 and TRBJ2-7; D call uncertain. V was shortened by 4 bases and J by 0 bases, with 4 bases between the two germline ends. The CDR3 is 12 residues long. Germline V lookup: CDR1 MDHEN, CDR2 SYDVKM. The CDR3, as DNA: TGTGCCAGCAGTTCAGCCTCCTACGAGCAGTACTTC. Its translation: CASSSASYEQYF.

In this sample, this clonotype turned up many times. The rearrangement links TRBV7-3 to TRBJ2-1; the D call may be TRBD1 or TRBD2 (5 bases each). Trimming took off 2 bases at V and 5 bases at J, with 16 bases between the two ends. This CDR3 has 16 amino acids. Germline CDR1 SGHTA, CDR2 FQGTGA. The DNA of the CDR3 is TGTGCCAGCAGCTTAGGGGGTCAGGGCCTCCACAATGAGCAGTTCTTC. Its translation is CASSLGGQGLHNEQFF.

This clonotype was observed a few times. J is TRBJ2-4 and V is TRBV10-3, with 10 bases aligning to TRBD1. Germline CDR1 and CDR2: ENHRY and SYGVKD. The ends lost 6 bases at V and 0 bases at J; junction bases unmatched: 14. There are 19 residues in the CDR3. The CDR3 region has the DNA TGTGCCATCAGCTCAGACCGGGACAGGGGTCCTTTAGCCAAAAACATTCAGTACTTC. Its translation: CAISSDRDRGPLAKNIQYF.

This clonotype appeared a few times. The chain is built from TRBV10-3 and TRBJ1-6; D gene unclear. The CDR3 runs 14 residues. The germline gives CDR1 ENHRY, CDR2 SYGVKD. The V and J ends lost 9 bases and 0 bases respectively, with 9 bases between them. CDR3 sequence (DNA): TGTGCCATTTCGGAGGGCTCCTATAATTCACCCCTCCACTTT. This codes for CAISEGSYNSPLHF.

The chain has TRBV3-1 and TRBJ2-1, with 9 bases that match TRBD2. The CDR3 is made up of 15 amino acids. CDR1 is LGHDT and CDR2 is YNNKEL in the germline V gene (reference sequence). V dropped 1 base and J dropped 3; count of bases not matched to a gene: 1. CDR3 coding DNA: TGTGCCAGCAGCCAAGGACTAGCGGACTACAATGAGCAGTTCTTC. Translation gives CASSQGLADYNEQFF.

This clonotype was picked up a small number of times. One end of the junction varies from germline; a read error may be responsible. This chain uses TRBV7-7 with TRBJ2-7; D might be TRBD1 (6 bases). The V gene's germline CDR1 is SSHAT and CDR2 FNYEAQ (reference sequence). This CDR3 is 17 amino acids long. The CDR3 sequence: CASSPVTGPGTTYEQYF. In DNA form, the CDR3 reads TGTGCTAGCAGCCCCGTGACAGGACCCGGGACCACCTACGAGCAGTACTTC.

As regards this clonotype: The missing conserved phenylalanine or tryptophan at the end of this CDR3 makes a read error likely. The chain uses TRBV7-2 and TRBJ2-5; TRBD2 agrees at 10 bases. The CDR3 is 18 amino acids. Germline V gene data show CDR1 as SGHTA and CDR2 as FQGNSA. CDR3 region: CASSLNGAGGPVTKTQYL. The CDR3 DNA reads as TGTGCAAGCAGCTTAAACGGAGCGGGAGGGCCTGTCACAAAGACCCAGTACTTA.

This clonotype was found many times. This sequence joins TRBV10-3 and TRBJ2-1; 12 bases line up with TRBD2. This CDR3 comprises 14 residues. Germline CDR1 is ENHRY and CDR2 is SYGVKD. The J segment lost 11 bases and the V segment lost 3 bases, leaving 5 bases of the junction unmatched. The CDR3 coding sequence is TGTGCCATCAGTGATCCGACTAGCGGGAGCCAGCAGTTCTTC. It is translated as CAISDPTSGSQQFF.

The sample holds a few counts of this clonotype. The J gene is TRBJ2-6, the V gene TRBV5-1; TRBD2 agrees at 12 bases. V shed 6 bases, J shed 2 bases, and the junction held 9 bases outside the gene matches. CDR1 is SGHRS, CDR2 YFSETQ, per germline. CDR3 length: 18 residues. CDR3 sequence reads: CASKPLSSGRAGANVLTF. The CDR3 region has the DNA TGCGCCAGCAAGCCTCTTTCTAGCGGGAGGGCTGGGGCCAACGTCCTGACTTTC.

The chain is built from TRBV5-6 and TRBJ2-7, with D maybe TRBD1 (6 bases). The germline CDR1 and CDR2 sequences are SGHDT and YYEEEE. Trimming took off 1 base at V and 1 base at J, with 18 bases between the two ends. This CDR3 spans 17 amino acids. CDR3 protein: CASSLRPSSDSSYEQYF. DNA for the CDR3: TGTGCCAGCAGCTTGAGGCCTTCCTCGGACAGTTCCTACGAGCAGTACTTC. The full variable domain, rest sourced from reference TRBV5-6 and TRBJ2-7, is DAGVTQSPTHLIKTRGQQVTLRCSPKSGHDTVSWYQQALGQGPQFIFQYYEEEERQRGNFPDRFSGHQFPNYSSELNVNALLLGDSALYLCASSLRPSSDSSYEQYFGPGTRLTVT.

The sample holds many counts of this clonotype. The V call is TRBV4-1, the J call TRBJ2-1; 13 bases fit TRBD2. The CDR3 totals 16 residues. Trimming removed 5 bases from V and 7 bases from J; junction bases left unmatched: 8. Germline assignment: CDR1 MGHRA and CDR2 YSYEKL. The CDR3 sequence is CASSETSGRAGNEQFF. CDR3 in DNA: TGCGCCAGCAGCGAAACTAGCGGGAGGGCTGGGAATGAGCAGTTCTTC.

This rearrangement joins TRBV12-3 or TRBV12-4 to TRBJ2-1; 7 nucleotides line up with TRBD1. J gave up 4 bases and V 6 bases, and 9 bases lay outside the gene matches. The CDR3 length is 15 residues. The CDR3 protein is CASRLGQPIYNEQFF. The CDR3 DNA is TGTGCCAGCAGGCTGGGACAGCCCATTTACAATGAGCAGTTCTTC.

This clonotype was counted many times. This chain uses TRBV28 with TRBJ2-7; D not resolved. CDR1 is MDHEN, CDR2 SYDVKM, per germline. This CDR3 spans 11 amino acids. With 10 bases removed from V and 4 bases from J, the gap between germline ends came to 11 bases. CDR3 sequence reads: CATSPGYEQYF. For the CDR3, the DNA is TGTGCCACCTCTCCAGGTTACGAGCAGTACTTC. Full variable domain (outside the CDR3, taken from reference TRBV28 and TRBJ2-7): DVKVTQSSRYLVKRTGEKVFLECVQDMDHENMFWYRQDPGLGLRLIYFSYDVKMKEKGDIPEGYSVSREKKERFSLILESASTNQTSMYLCATSPGYEQYFGPGTRLTVT.

This chain joins TRBV7-9 and TRBJ2-7; 9 bases match TRBD1. The CDR3 loop spans 15 amino acids. Germline-derived CDR1 and CDR2 are SEHNR and FQNEAQ (reference sequence). The J segment lost 4 bases and the V segment lost 3 bases, leaving 7 bases of the junction unmatched. CDR3 coding DNA: TGTGCCAGCAGCTTCGGACGTGGACAGGGGTACGAGCAGTACTTC. It codes for CASSFGRGQGYEQYF.

The rearrangement joins TRBV19 to TRBJ1-2; D perhaps matches TRBD1 (5 bases). The length of the CDR3 is 17 residues. Per germline, CDR1 LNHDA and CDR2 SQIVND (reference sequence). Trimming left V 3 bases short and J 2 bases short, with 19 bases between. CDR3 protein: CASSMLRGSSSNYGYTF. CDR3 coding DNA: TGTGCCAGTAGTATGTTGCGGGGGTCCTCTTCCAACTATGGCTACACCTTC.

This clonotype was picked up a small number of times. The CDR3 here is CSARVFGRSAKGETQYF. The CDR3, as DNA: TGCAGTGCTAGAGTTTTTGGCAGGTCGGCAAAGGGGGAGACCCAGTACTTC. The V gene is TRBV20-1, the J gene TRBJ2-5, with D maybe TRBD1 (5 bases). Germline V CDR1 and CDR2: DFQATT, SNEGSKA (reference sequence). The ends were cut back, 1 base at V and 5 bases at J, with 23 bases in the middle. This CDR3 is 17 amino acids long.

This clonotype was seen a handful of times. The chain carries TRBV4-1 and TRBJ2-3; TRBD2 matches at 8 bases. From germline, CDR1 is MGHRA and CDR2 YSYEKL. Trimming removed 4 bases from V and 3 bases from J; junction bases left unmatched: 9. The CDR3 loop spans 16 amino acids. DNA of the CDR3: TGCGCCAGCAGCCGGGGACTTTCGGGGGGGACAGATACGCAGTATTTT. Its translation: CASSRGLSGGTDTQYF.